This record covers a single T cell receptor beta chain. Its binding antigen is unknown. No quality values exist for individual bases; no much larger clone is one base distant. Trimming costs V 5 bases and J 2 bases, and their ends lie 19 bases apart. From the cysteine up to the phenylalanine, the CDR3 has a length of 15 residues. The retained sequence is limited to the CDR3, 45 bases, with the frame set at the first base. CDR1 and CDR2 (SQVTM, ANQGSEA) derive from the germline V gene. Baseline tumor tissue collected before treatment was sequenced to identify tumor-specific TCR clonotypes. Next-generation sequencing of T-cell receptor sequences was used to monitor peripheral T-cell lymphoma patients receiving frontline treatment on a trial. Library preparation was by the immunoSEQ multiplex PCR assay. This immuneACCESS table, as held by TCRdb, lists in-frame sequences with V and J called but not all clones. Of the missing ones, under half trace to an unresolved V gene in checked studies; the others have no known cause. The sample table lists some 7,300 clones, roughly 80% of them with a count of one. 15% to 20% of the sample is in the top ten clones.

The data originate from a study of circulating tumor DNA in untreated peripheral T-cell lymphoma (dated by TCRdb to about 2021). Study-wide findings and limitations: Tumor-specific clonotypes turned up in around 72% of patients, identified from 86% of baseline tissues and from 67% of baseline serum samples.

The sequence came from a human donor with peripheral T-cell lymphoma. The chain is assembled from TRBV29-1 and TRBJ2-7; TRBD2 could be the D gene, as 6 bases match. The source material was tumor tissue. In nucleotide form, the sequence is TGCAGCGTTCCCCTTGGAGGGGACGGGACCTACGAGCAGTACTTC. This yields the protein CSVPLGGDGTYEQYF.